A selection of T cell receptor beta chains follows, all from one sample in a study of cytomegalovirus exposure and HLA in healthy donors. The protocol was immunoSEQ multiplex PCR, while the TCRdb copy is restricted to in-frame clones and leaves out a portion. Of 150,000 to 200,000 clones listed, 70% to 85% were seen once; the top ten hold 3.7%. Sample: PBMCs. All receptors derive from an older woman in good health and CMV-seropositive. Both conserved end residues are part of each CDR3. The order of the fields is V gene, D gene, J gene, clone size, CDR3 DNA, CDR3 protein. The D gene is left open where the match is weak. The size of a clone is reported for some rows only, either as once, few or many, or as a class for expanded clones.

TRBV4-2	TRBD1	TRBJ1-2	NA	TGTGCCAGCAGCCTAGAGACAGGGGACTATGGCTACACCTTC	CASSLETGDYGYTF
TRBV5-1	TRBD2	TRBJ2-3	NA	TGCGCCAGCAGCACCGGACTAGCGGGAGTGGAAGATACGCAGTATTTT	CASSTGLAGVEDTQYF
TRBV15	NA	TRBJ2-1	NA	TGTGCCACCAGCAGAGATCTAGACCATGAGCAGTTCTTC	CATSRDLDHEQFF
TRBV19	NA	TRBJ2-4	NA	TGTGCCAGTAGTATAGCCCGCGACAGGAATGGGGACATTCAGTACTTC	CASSIARDRNGDIQYF
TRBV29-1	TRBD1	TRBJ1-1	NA	TGCAGCGCGGGACAGGGATTTTCAGAAGCTTTCTTT	CSAGQGFSEAFF
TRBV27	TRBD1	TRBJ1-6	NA	TGTGCCAGCAGTTTCGGGACAGTTTATAATTCACCCCTCCACTTT	CASSFGTVYNSPLHF
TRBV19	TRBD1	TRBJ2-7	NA	TGTGCCAGTAGTATAGCTCAGGGGGCCTCCTACGAGCAGTACTTC	CASSIAQGASYEQYF
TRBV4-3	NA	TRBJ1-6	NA	TGCGCCAGCAGCCAAGATCGAGGCAGCGGGACGTCGAATTCACCCCTCCACTTT	CASSQDRGSGTSNSPLHF
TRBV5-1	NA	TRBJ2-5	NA	TGCGCCAGCAGCTTGGAACAGGGGACTAGGGAGACCCAGTACTTC	CASSLEQGTRETQYF
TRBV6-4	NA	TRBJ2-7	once	TGTGCCAGCAGTCGGGACATGGCCCTGGGCGAGCAGTACTTC	CASSRDMALGEQYF
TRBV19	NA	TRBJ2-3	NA	TGTGCCAGTAGTAGAGTAGGGGTTCCTACAGATACGCAGTATTTT	CASSRVGVPTDTQYF
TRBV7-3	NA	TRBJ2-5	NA	TGTGCCAGCAGCCAAAAAAGCACAGCGGACCAAGAGACCCAGTACTTC	CASSQKSTADQETQYF
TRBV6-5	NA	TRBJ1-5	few	TGTGCCAGCAGTAGGACAGATTATAGCAATCAGCCCCAGCATTTT	CASSRTDYSNQPQHF
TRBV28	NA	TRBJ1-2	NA	TGTGCCAGCAGAAACAGGGTGGGCTATGGCTACACCTTC	CASRNRVGYGYTF
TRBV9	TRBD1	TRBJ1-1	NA	TGTGCCAGCTCCAGTCTCCGGGACAGGGCGTCTGAAGCTTTCTTT	CASSSLRDRASEAFF
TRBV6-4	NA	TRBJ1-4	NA	TGTGCCAGCAGTGAGGGGGGGAGCTTCGGTGAAAAACTGTTTTTT	CASSEGGSFGEKLFF
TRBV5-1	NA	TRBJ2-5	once	TGCGCCAGCAGCTCCGGGGAATTGAGAGAGACCCAGTACTTC	CASSSGELRETQYF